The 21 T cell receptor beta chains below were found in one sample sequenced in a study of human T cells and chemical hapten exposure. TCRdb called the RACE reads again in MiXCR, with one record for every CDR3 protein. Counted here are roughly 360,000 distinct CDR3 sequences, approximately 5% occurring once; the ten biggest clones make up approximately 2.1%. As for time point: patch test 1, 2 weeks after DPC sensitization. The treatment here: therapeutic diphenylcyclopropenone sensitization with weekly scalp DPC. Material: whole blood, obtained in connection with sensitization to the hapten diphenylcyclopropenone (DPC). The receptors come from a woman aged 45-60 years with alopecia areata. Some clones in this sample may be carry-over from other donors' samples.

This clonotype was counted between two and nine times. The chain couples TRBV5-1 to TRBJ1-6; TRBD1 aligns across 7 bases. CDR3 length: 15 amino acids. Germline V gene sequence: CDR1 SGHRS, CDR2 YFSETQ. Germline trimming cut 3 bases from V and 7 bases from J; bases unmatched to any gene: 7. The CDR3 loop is CASSWDSPPNSPLHF. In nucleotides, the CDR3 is TGCGCCAGCAGCTGGGACAGTCCCCCCAATTCACCCCTCCACTTT.

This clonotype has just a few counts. The CDR3 DNA follows: TGCGCCAGCAGCTTGGAGGGCAGGGGTGACTATGGCTACACCTTC. The encoded protein is CASSLEGRGDYGYTF. This sequence joins TRBV5-1 and TRBJ1-2; D is perhaps TRBD1 (6 bases). CDR1 and CDR2 (germline): SGHRS, YFSETQ. The CDR3 length is 15 residues. With 0 bases removed from V and 3 bases from J, the gap between germline ends came to 12 bases.

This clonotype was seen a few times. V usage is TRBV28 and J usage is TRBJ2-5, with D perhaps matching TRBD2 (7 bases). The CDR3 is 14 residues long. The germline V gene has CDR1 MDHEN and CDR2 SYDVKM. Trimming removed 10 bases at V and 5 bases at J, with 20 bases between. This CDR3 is CATKGGGTPETQYF. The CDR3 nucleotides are TGTGCCACGAAAGGGGGAGGGACGCCTGAGACCCAGTACTTC.

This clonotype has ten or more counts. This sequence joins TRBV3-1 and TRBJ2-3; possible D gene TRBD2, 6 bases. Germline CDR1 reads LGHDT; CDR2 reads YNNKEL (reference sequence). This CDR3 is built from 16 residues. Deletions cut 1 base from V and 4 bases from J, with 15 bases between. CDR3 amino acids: CASSQGTGRTADTQYF. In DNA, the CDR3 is TGTGCCAGCAGCCAAGGTACCGGGAGAACCGCAGATACGCAGTATTTT.

In DNA form, the CDR3 reads TGTGCCAGCAGCTCGGGGAGTCGGGCTGAAGCTTTCTTT. This translates into CASSSGSRAEAFF. V gene TRBV7-2 combines with J gene TRBJ1-1; D not resolved. CDR1 and CDR2 (germline): SGHTA, FQGNSA. Trimming took off 4 bases at V and 6 bases at J, with 12 bases between the two ends. The CDR3 loop spans 13 amino acids.

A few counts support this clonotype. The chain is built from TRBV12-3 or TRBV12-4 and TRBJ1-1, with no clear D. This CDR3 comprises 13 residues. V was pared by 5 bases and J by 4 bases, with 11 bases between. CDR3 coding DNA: TGTGCCAGCAGTCGAGGACCGCTCACTGAAGCTTTCTTT. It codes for CASSRGPLTEAFF.

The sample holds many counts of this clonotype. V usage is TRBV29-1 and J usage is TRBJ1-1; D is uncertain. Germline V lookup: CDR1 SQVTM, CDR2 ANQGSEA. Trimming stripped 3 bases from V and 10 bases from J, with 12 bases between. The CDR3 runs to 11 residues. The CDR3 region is CSVEGTTGAFF. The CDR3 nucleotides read TGCAGCGTTGAGGGCACAACCGGAGCTTTCTTT.

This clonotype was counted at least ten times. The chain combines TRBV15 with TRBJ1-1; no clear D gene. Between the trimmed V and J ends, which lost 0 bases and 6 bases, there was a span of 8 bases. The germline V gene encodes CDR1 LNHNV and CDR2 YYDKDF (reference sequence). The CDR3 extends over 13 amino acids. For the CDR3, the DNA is TGTGCCACCAGCAGAGAAACGGTGTCTGAAGCTTTCTTT. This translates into CATSRETVSEAFF.

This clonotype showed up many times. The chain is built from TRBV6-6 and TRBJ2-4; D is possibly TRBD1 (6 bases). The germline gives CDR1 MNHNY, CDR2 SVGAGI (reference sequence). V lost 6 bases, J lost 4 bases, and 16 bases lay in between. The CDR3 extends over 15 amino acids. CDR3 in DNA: TGTGCCAGCAGCCAGGCGTACGGACAGAAAAACATTCAGTACTTC. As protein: CASSQAYGQKNIQYF.

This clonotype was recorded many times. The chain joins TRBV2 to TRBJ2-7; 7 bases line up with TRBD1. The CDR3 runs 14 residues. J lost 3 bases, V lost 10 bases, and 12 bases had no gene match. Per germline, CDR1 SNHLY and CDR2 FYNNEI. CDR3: CATRGGQALYEQYF. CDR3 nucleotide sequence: TGTGCCACCAGAGGAGGACAGGCCCTCTACGAGCAGTACTTC.

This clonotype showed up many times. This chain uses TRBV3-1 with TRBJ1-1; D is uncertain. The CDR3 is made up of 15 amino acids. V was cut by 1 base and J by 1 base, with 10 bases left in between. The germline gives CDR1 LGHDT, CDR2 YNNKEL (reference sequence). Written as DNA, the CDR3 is TGTGCCAGCAGCCAAGCGGGTCACGCGAACACTGAAGCTTTCTTT. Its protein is CASSQAGHANTEAFF.

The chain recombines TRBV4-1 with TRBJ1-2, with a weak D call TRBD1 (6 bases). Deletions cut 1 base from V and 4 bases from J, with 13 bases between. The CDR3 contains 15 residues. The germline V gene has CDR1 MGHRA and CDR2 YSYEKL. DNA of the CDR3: TGCGCCAGCAGCCAAGGTACCGGACAGATCTATGGCTACACCTTC. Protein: CASSQGTGQIYGYTF.

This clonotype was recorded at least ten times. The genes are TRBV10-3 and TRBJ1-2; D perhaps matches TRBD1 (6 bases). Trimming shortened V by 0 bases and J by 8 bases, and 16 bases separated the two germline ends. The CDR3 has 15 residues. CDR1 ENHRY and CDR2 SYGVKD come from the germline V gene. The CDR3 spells CAISESRGTPSGYTF. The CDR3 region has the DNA TGTGCCATCAGTGAGTCGAGAGGGACACCCAGCGGCTACACCTTC.

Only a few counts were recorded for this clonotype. The CDR3 bases are TGTGCCATCGGCAGAGGAGGGAGGGGACAGCTTGACGAGACCCAGTACTTC. Protein sequence: CAIGRGGRGQLDETQYF. The genes are TRBV10-3 and TRBJ2-5; D is possibly TRBD1 or TRBD2 (7 bases each). Per the germline V gene, CDR1 is ENHRY and CDR2 is SYGVKD. CDR3 length: 17 residues. V lost 8 bases to trimming and J lost 5 bases, with 27 bases between them.

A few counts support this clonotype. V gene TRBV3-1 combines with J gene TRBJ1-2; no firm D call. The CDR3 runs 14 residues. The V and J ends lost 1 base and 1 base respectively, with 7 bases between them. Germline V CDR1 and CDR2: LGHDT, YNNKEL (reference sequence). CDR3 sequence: CASSQGNSNYGYTF. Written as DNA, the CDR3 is TGTGCCAGCAGCCAAGGGAACAGTAACTATGGCTACACCTTC.

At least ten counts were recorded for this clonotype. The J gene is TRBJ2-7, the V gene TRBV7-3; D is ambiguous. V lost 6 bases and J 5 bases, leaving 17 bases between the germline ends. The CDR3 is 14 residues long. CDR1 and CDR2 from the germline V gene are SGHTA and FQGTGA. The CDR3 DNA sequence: TGTGCCAGCAGGGCCGGGCCCCAAGGCGACGAGCAGTACTTC. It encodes CASRAGPQGDEQYF.

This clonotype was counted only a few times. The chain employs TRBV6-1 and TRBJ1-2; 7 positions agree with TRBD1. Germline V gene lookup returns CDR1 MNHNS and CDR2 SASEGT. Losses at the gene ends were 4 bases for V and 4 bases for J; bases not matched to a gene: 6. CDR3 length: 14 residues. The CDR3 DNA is TGTGCCAGCAGTGGGGACAGACCCCGCTATGGCTACACCTTC. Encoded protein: CASSGDRPRYGYTF.

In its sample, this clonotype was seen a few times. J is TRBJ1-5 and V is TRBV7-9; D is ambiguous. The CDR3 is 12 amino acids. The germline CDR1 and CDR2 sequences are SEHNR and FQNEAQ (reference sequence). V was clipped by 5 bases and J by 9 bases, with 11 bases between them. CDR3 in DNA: TGTGCCAGCAGCCCCCCCTTGGGGCCCCAGCATTTT. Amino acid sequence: CASSPPLGPQHF.

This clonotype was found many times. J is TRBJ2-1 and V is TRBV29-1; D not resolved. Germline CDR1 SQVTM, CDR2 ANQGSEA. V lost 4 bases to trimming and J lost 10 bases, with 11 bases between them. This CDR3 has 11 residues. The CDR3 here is CSVVTPREQFF. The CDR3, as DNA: TGCAGCGTTGTAACCCCCAGGGAGCAGTTCTTC.

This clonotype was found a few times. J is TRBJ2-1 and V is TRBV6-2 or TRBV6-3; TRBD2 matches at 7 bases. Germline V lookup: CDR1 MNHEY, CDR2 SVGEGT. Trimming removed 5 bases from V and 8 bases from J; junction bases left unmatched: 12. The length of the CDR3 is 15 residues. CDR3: CASSQTGRERDEQFF. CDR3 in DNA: TGTGCCAGCAGTCAGACTGGGCGGGAGAGAGATGAGCAGTTCTTC.

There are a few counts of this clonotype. The CDR3 DNA reads as TGTGCCAGCAGTTCGACAGGGAGTTTTCAAGAGACCCAGTACTTC. This sequence encodes CASSSTGSFQETQYF. The chain has TRBV28 and TRBJ2-5; TRBD1 agrees at 7 bases. Germline CDR1 is MDHEN and CDR2 is SYDVKM. Unmatched junction bases numbered 7, after V lost 4 bases and J lost 2 bases. The CDR3 has 15 amino acids.